The 25 T cell receptor beta chains presented below share a single source sample, sequenced in a study of blood T cell repertoires in COVID-19. Profiled with immunoSEQ multiplex PCR; TCRdb holds only in-frame clones, not every one. The sample consists of 80,000 to 100,000 clones, 81% of them appearing once. Sequencing was performed on peripheral blood. Receptors originate from a man in his 60s with acute or convalescent COVID-19.

This clone was seen a handful of times. This sequence joins TRBV9 and TRBJ1-1, with a weak D call TRBD1 (6 bases). Germline V CDR1 and CDR2: SGDLS, YYNGEE. The CDR3 totals 14 residues. Between the trimmed V and J ends, which lost 3 bases and 4 bases, there was a span of 13 bases. The CDR3 sequence: CASSAWRGGTEAFF. The CDR3 DNA reads as TGTGCCAGCAGCGCGTGGAGGGGGGGCACTGAAGCTTTCTTT.

The rearrangement joins TRBV28 to TRBJ1-4, with TRBD1 matching 9 bases. Germline V gene lookup returns CDR1 MDHEN and CDR2 SYDVKM. CDR3 length: 15 amino acids. Trimming at V came to 6 bases and at J to 8 bases, leaving 10 bases not matched to a gene. This CDR3 reads CASRFPGQGREKLFF. The CDR3 nucleotides are TGTGCCAGCAGGTTCCCGGGACAGGGCCGGGAAAAACTGTTTTTT.

The chain joins TRBV6-5 to TRBJ2-7; TRBD1 agrees at 7 bases. Germline assignment: CDR1 MNHEY and CDR2 SVGAGI. With 3 bases clipped from V and 3 bases from J, the junction kept 2 bases outside the gene matches. The length of the CDR3 is 13 residues. The chain's CDR3 is CASSYGDSYEQYF. Here the CDR3 DNA reads TGTGCCAGCAGTTATGGGGACAGCTACGAGCAGTACTTC.

This chain connects TRBV7-2 to TRBJ1-2, with TRBD1 matching over 8 bases. V lost 4 bases, J lost 4 bases, and 8 bases stayed unmatched. Looked up from germline, CDR1 is SGHTA and CDR2 is FQGNSA. This CDR3 spans 15 amino acids. The chain's CDR3 is CASSSLTGAGYGYTF. The CDR3 coding sequence is TGTGCCAGCAGCTCCTTGACAGGGGCTGGCTATGGCTACACCTTC.

The chain links TRBV19 to TRBJ2-3; D possibly corresponds to TRBD2 (7 bases). The ends were cut back, 3 bases at V and 5 bases at J, with 21 bases in the middle. This CDR3 region has 17 residues. Germline assignment: CDR1 LNHDA and CDR2 SQIVND (reference sequence). The chain's CDR3 is CASSIRVWGGALDTQYF. The CDR3 DNA is TGTGCCAGTAGTATTAGGGTTTGGGGGGGGGCGTTAGATACGCAGTATTTT.

The CDR3 DNA sequence: TGTGCCAGCAGCCCCTTACAGGGTAACTATGGCTACACCTTC. This codes for CASSPLQGNYGYTF. The chain links TRBV3-1 (or the pseudogene TRBV3-2) to TRBJ1-2; weak D call: TRBD1 (6 bases). Germline CDR1 reads LGHDT; CDR2 reads YNNKEL (reference sequence). V gave up 4 bases and J gave up 1 base, with 10 bases separating them. This CDR3 is 14 amino acids long.

This chain links TRBV6-5 with TRBJ2-7; 12 bases map to TRBD1. In germline, CDR1 is MNHEY, CDR2 SVGAGI. After removal of 2 bases from V and 4 bases from J, the junction contained 6 bases not matched to a gene. CDR3 size: 16 residues. The CDR3, as DNA: TGTGCCAGCAGTTACCCGGGGACAGGGGGCTTGTACGAGCAGTACTTC. Translating it yields CASSYPGTGGLYEQYF.

The chain recombines TRBV7-2 with TRBJ2-2, with TRBD2 matching over 7 bases. There are 14 residues in the CDR3. The ends lost 6 bases at V and 7 bases at J; junction bases unmatched: 8. Germline assignment: CDR1 SGHTA and CDR2 FQGNSA. CDR3 bases: TGTGCCAGCAGTGCTAGCGGACCAAACGGGGAGCTGTTTTTT. This codes for CASSASGPNGELFF.

This clone has only one observation. CDR3 bases: TGTGCCAGCAGCTTGGGACGGGGGACGGATGGCTACACCTTC. Translated, it gives CASSLGRGTDGYTF. The rearrangement links TRBV5-6 to TRBJ1-2; a possible D gene is TRBD1 (5 bases). The CDR3 length is 14 residues. Deletions cut 0 bases from V and 6 bases from J, with 12 bases between. The V gene's germline CDR1 is SGHDT and CDR2 YYEEEE.

This clone came up many times. The rearrangement uses TRBV6-2 or TRBV6-3 and TRBJ2-5; D is undetermined. CDR3 length: 11 amino acids. V shed 3 bases and J shed 5 bases, with 4 bases lying between them. CDR1 MNHEY and CDR2 SVGEGT come from the germline V gene. The CDR3 nucleotides read TGTGCCAGCAGTTATCCGGAGACCCAGTACTTC. Protein product: CASSYPETQYF.

This rearrangement joins TRBV7-2 to TRBJ1-1; D is ambiguous. Germline assignment: CDR1 SGHTA and CDR2 FQGNSA. The CDR3 runs 12 residues. Trimming cost V 1 base and J 6 bases, with 6 bases left between them. DNA of the CDR3: TGTGCCAGCAGCTTAGTTCCCGCTGAAGCTTTCTTT. Its translation is CASSLVPAEAFF.

The V gene is TRBV15, the J gene TRBJ2-6; 8 nucleotides line up with TRBD2. CDR1 is LNHNV, CDR2 YYDKDF, per germline (reference sequence). J lost 2 bases, V lost 1 base, and 4 bases had no gene match. The CDR3 extends over 17 amino acids. The CDR3 DNA is TGTGCCACCAGCAGAGCCCAGCGGGGGACTGGGGCCAACGTCCTGACTTTC. Translating gives CATSRAQRGTGANVLTF.

This chain uses TRBV19 with TRBJ1-2; 7 positions match TRBD1. There are 16 residues in the CDR3. CDR1 is LNHDA, CDR2 SQIVND, per germline (reference sequence). Trimming took 4 bases from V and 1 from J; bases not matched to a gene: 9. The CDR3: CASSTLNRGYNYGYTF. CDR3 in DNA: TGTGCCAGTAGTACCCTCAACAGGGGATATAACTATGGCTACACCTTC.

J is TRBJ2-7 and V is TRBV5-5, with 9 bases that match TRBD2. Germline assignment: CDR1 SGHKS and CDR2 YYEKEE (reference sequence). The V gene end was trimmed by 1 base and the J gene end by 6 bases; junction bases not matched to a gene: 2. The CDR3 has 13 amino acids. CDR3 sequence reads: CASSLLLAGEQYF. The DNA of the CDR3 is TGTGCCAGCAGCTTGTTACTAGCGGGCGAGCAGTACTTC.

This clone has just a few counts. As DNA, the CDR3 is TGCGCCAGCAGTGCCGAGACAGGGTATAATTCACCCCTCCACTTT. Residues: CASSAETGYNSPLHF. This sequence joins TRBV10-1 and TRBJ1-6; 7 bases are shared with TRBD1. In germline, CDR1 is WNHNN, CDR2 SYGVQD (reference sequence). V gave up 4 bases and J gave up 4 bases; unmatched junction bases: 4. The CDR3 covers 15 residues.

The V and J genes are TRBV9 and TRBJ1-4, with 7 nucleotides matching TRBD1. Germline V gives CDR1 SGDLS, CDR2 YYNGEE. The trim removed 3 bases at V and 8 bases at J, leaving 10 bases unmatched. The CDR3 runs 15 residues. This chain's CDR3 is CASSAVGGSREKLFF. CDR3 in DNA: TGTGCCAGCAGCGCGGTAGGGGGCTCGAGGGAAAAACTGTTTTTT.

J is TRBJ1-2 and V is TRBV28, with D possibly TRBD1 on 5 matching bases. V gave up 6 bases and J gave up 6 bases, with 20 bases separating them. The CDR3 is 15 residues long. Germline CDR1 MDHEN, CDR2 SYDVKM. CDR3 sequence reads: CASSTIGQTSDGYTF. The DNA of the CDR3 is TGTGCCAGCAGCACCATCGGACAAACTTCCGATGGCTACACCTTC.

The gene calls are TRBV19 and TRBJ1-5; 9 bases are shared with TRBD1. Trimming took 1 base from V and 6 from J; bases not matched to a gene: 7. Germline V gene sequence: CDR1 LNHDA, CDR2 SQIVND (reference sequence). This CDR3 has 16 amino acids. The CDR3 sequence: CASSIVGQGFIQPQHF. The CDR3 coding sequence is TGTGCCAGTAGTATAGTGGGACAGGGTTTCATTCAGCCCCAGCATTTT.

The chain has TRBV29-1 and TRBJ2-7; no clear D gene. The CDR3 spans 13 residues. Germline CDR1 is SQVTM and CDR2 is ANQGSEA. Trimming took off 2 bases at V and 2 bases at J, with 10 bases between the two ends. CDR3 nucleotide sequence: TGCAGCGTTGAAACACAGCTTCCCTACGAGCAGTACTTC. Protein: CSVETQLPYEQYF.

This chain connects TRBV3-1 (or the pseudogene TRBV3-2) to TRBJ2-3, with 12 bases aligning to TRBD2. V trimming: 0 bases; J trimming: 0 bases; junction bases outside the gene matches: 4. This CDR3 spans 18 amino acids. Germline values: CDR1 LGHDT, CDR2 YNNKEL (reference sequence). The CDR3 protein is CASSQDRGTSGSTDTQYF. The DNA of the CDR3 is TGTGCCAGCAGCCAAGATCGAGGGACTAGCGGGAGCACAGATACGCAGTATTTT.

The rearrangement links TRBV28 to TRBJ2-4, with 7 bases fitting TRBD1. Germline CDR1 and CDR2: MDHEN and SYDVKM. The V gene end was trimmed by 6 bases and the J gene end by 2 bases; junction bases not matched to a gene: 7. The CDR3 contains 15 residues. Here the CDR3 DNA reads TGTGCCAGCAGAGACAGGGCTAGTTCCAAAAACATTCAGTACTTC. Translated, it gives CASRDRASSKNIQYF. The full variable domain, in which reference TRBV28 and TRBJ2-4 provide the parts outside the CDR3, is DVKVTQSSRYLVKRTGEKVFLECVQDMDHENMFWYRQDPGLGLRLIYFSYDVKMKEKGDIPEGYSVSREKKERFSLILESASTNQTSMYLCASRDRASSKNIQYFGAGTRLSVL.

V is TRBV7-2 and J is TRBJ2-7; D ambiguous. This CDR3 has 16 residues. V was shortened by 2 bases and J by 1 base, with 15 bases between the two germline ends. CDR1 SGHTA and CDR2 FQGNSA come from the germline V gene. The chain's CDR3 is CASSLFPEQQSYEQYF. The CDR3 DNA reads as TGTGCCAGCAGCTTATTCCCCGAGCAACAGTCCTACGAGCAGTACTTC.

V usage is TRBV7-2 and J usage is TRBJ1-2; 7 nucleotides match TRBD1. V lost 3 bases to trimming and J lost 7 bases; unmatched junction nucleotides: 8. The germline gives CDR1 SGHTA, CDR2 FQGNSA. CDR3 length equals 14 residues. The CDR3 DNA reads as TGTGCCAGCAGCTTCCCAGACAGGGCGAGTGGCTACACCTTC. It codes for CASSFPDRASGYTF.

The chain is built from TRBV27 and TRBJ2-1; D remains ambiguous. There are 12 residues in the CDR3. The germline gives CDR1 MNHEY, CDR2 SMNVEV (reference sequence). V lost 10 bases and J lost 2, with 9 bases in between. CDR3 DNA sequence: TGTGCCATCGGTATTACCTACAATGAGCAGTTCTTC. Residues: CAIGITYNEQFF.

The V and J genes are TRBV15 and TRBJ2-7; D call uncertain. V was trimmed by 1 base and J by 6 bases, leaving 7 bases between them. The CDR3 sequence is 12 residues long. Per the germline V gene, CDR1 is LNHNV and CDR2 is YYDKDF (reference sequence). CDR3 nucleotide sequence: TGTGCCACCAGCAGAGCTCGAGGCGAGCAGTACTTC. Residues: CATSRARGEQYF.